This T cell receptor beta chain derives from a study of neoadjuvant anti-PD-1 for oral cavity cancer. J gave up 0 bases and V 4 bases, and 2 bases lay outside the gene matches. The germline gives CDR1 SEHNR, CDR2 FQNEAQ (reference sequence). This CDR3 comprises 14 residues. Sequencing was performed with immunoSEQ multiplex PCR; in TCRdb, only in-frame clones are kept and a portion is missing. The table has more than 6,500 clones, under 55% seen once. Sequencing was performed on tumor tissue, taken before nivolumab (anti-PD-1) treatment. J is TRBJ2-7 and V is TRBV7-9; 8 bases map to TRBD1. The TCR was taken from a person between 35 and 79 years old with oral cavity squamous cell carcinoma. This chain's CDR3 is CASSSTGGSYEQYF. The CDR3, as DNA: TGTGCCAGCAGCTCCACAGGGGGCTCCTACGAGCAGTACTTC.